This passage covers 11 T cell receptor beta chains from one sample sequenced in a study of T-cell reconstitution after alpha-beta-depleted transplantation in children. Unique molecular identifiers were built into the TCRbeta library. MiXCR, run by TCRdb on the PCR reads, gives a single entry per CDR3 protein. The sample records around 700,000 distinct CDR3 sequences, about an eighth being singletons. Sequencing was performed on PBMCs, taken before TCRalphabeta/CD19-depleted stem cell transplant. The receptors originated from a girl aged 2 to 10 with congenital amegakaryocytic thrombocytopenia, due to receive a stem cell transplant.

The chain carries TRBV7-7 and TRBJ2-1, with D maybe TRBD2 (5 bases). This CDR3 is 13 amino acids long. The germline CDR1 and CDR2 sequences are SSHAT and FNYEAQ (reference sequence). The V gene lost 5 bases and the J gene lost 8 bases, with 13 bases spanning the gap. CDR3 DNA: TGTGCCAGCAGCCGGGAAGGGCCCGATGAGCAGTTCTTC. It translates to CASSREGPDEQFF.

The sample holds many counts of this clonotype. The chain employs TRBV10-3 and TRBJ2-3, with D hard to call. The CDR3 is 16 residues long. CDR1 and CDR2 (germline): ENHRY, SYGVKD. V was clipped by 5 bases and J by 6 bases, with 21 bases between them. The DNA for the CDR3 is TGTGCCATCAGTAAAGAACTTCGGGCCCCCTCCGATACGCAGTATTTT. It yields the protein CAISKELRAPSDTQYF.

This clonotype was detected many times. V usage is TRBV2 and J usage is TRBJ1-5; D unresolved. V was pared by 8 bases and J by 6 bases, with 11 bases between. The CDR3 is 12 residues long. Germline CDR1 reads SNHLY; CDR2 reads FYNNEI. The CDR3 region is CASGGEPQPQHF. CDR3 in DNA: TGTGCCAGCGGTGGGGAACCTCAGCCCCAGCATTTT.

The chain has TRBV9 and TRBJ2-3; 9 bases line up with TRBD2. V shed 4 bases, J shed 11 bases, and the junction held 14 bases outside the gene matches. Germline V lookup: CDR1 SGDLS, CDR2 YYNGEE. This CDR3 region has 15 residues. The CDR3: CASSPIWDQREEQYF. The CDR3 nucleotides are TGTGCCAGCAGCCCTATTTGGGACCAGCGGGAGGAGCAGTATTTT.

This clonotype turned up a few times. The V and J genes are TRBV7-2 and TRBJ2-7; perhaps TRBD1 as D (6 bases). The CDR3 has 15 residues. The germline V and J ends were trimmed by 5 bases and 3 bases, with 17 bases remaining between them. Looked up from germline, CDR1 is SGHTA and CDR2 is FQGNSA. CDR3 nucleotides: TGTGCCAGCAGCCCATACCCGACAGGAAGCTACGAGCAGTACTTC. Encoded protein: CASSPYPTGSYEQYF. The full variable domain, in which reference TRBV7-2 and TRBJ2-7 provide the parts outside the CDR3, is GAGVSQSPSNKVTEKGKDVELRCDPISGHTALYWYRQSLGQGLEFLIYFQGNSAPDKSGLPSDRFSAERTGGSVSTLTIQRTQQEDSAVYLCASSPYPTGSYEQYFGPGTRLTVT.

As concerns this clonotype: This sequence may be a read error, since a much larger clone differs from it by one base. The chain employs TRBV20-1 and TRBJ2-4, with D possibly matching TRBD1 (7 bases). Germline V gene lookup returns CDR1 DFQATT and CDR2 SNEGSKA (reference sequence). The CDR3 runs 13 residues. The V gene lost 3 bases and the J gene lost 5 bases, with 11 bases spanning the gap. This CDR3 reads CSAREGAENIQYF. DNA for the CDR3: TGCAGTGCTAGGGAGGGGGCGGAAAACATTCAGTACTTC.

This clonotype has only a few counts. The chain is built from TRBV7-9 and TRBJ2-5; D gene ambiguous. The CDR3 length is 14 residues. V was shortened by 0 bases and J by 1 base, with 6 bases between the two germline ends. The germline CDR1 and CDR2 sequences are SEHNR and FQNEAQ (reference sequence). The CDR3 DNA reads TGTGCCAGCAGCTTAGCCCGTACCCAAGAGACCCAGTACTTC. Amino acids: CASSLARTQETQYF.

This clonotype was counted many times. The V gene is TRBV7-2, the J gene TRBJ2-1; TRBD2 matches 8 bases. The V segment lost 3 bases and the J segment 11 bases; nucleotides outside the gene matches: 9. CDR3 size: 14 residues. Germline loops: CDR1 SGHTA, CDR2 FQGNSA. CDR3 amino acids: CASSFLPSGSQQFF. The CDR3 DNA reads TGTGCCAGCAGCTTTCTGCCAAGCGGGAGCCAGCAGTTCTTC.

CDR3 DNA: TGCAGTGCTCTCCTGGCGGAATTTAGCAATCAGCCCCAGCATTTT. This translates into CSALLAEFSNQPQHF. The chain recombines TRBV20-1 with TRBJ1-5; D ambiguous. From germline, CDR1 is DFQATT and CDR2 SNEGSKA (reference sequence). The V and J ends lost 5 bases and 0 bases respectively, with 14 bases between them. This CDR3 is built from 15 residues.

This clonotype has a count of ten or more. The chain uses TRBV6-5 and TRBJ1-5, with D possibly TRBD1 on 6 matching bases. Between the trimmed V and J ends, which lost 0 bases and 7 bases, there was a span of 13 bases. The CDR3 contains 15 residues. CDR1 MNHEY and CDR2 SVGAGI come from the germline V gene. The CDR3 DNA sequence: TGTGCCAGCAGTTACTCGGTTGGGGGCGGACAGCCCCAGCATTTT. Translated, it gives CASSYSVGGGQPQHF.

This clonotype occurred a few times. The chain is built from TRBV29-1 and TRBJ2-5, with 10 bases matching TRBD1. The CDR3 consists of 16 residues. J was trimmed by 1 base and V by 3 bases; bases with no gene match: 8. Germline V gene lookup returns CDR1 SQVTM and CDR2 ANQGSEA. CDR3 DNA: TGCAGCGTTGATTTTTGGGACAGGGGTTCCCAAGAGACCCAGTACTTC. The encoded protein is CSVDFWDRGSQETQYF.